This is a list of T cell receptor beta chains from one sample in a study of OX40 agonist ivuxolimab in advanced cancers. Data came from immunoSEQ multiplex PCR; TCRdb stores just in-frame clones and leaves some out. The table includes about 46,000 clones, 65% to 85% detected once. This specimen consisted of CD4+ or CD8+ T cells sorted from blood, obtained in a trial of the OX40 agonist ivuxolimab. Receptors were obtained from an adult with an advanced solid tumor such as melanoma, head and neck, liver or kidney cancer. The CDR3 runs from the conserved cysteine through the conserved F or W. Each record gives: J gene, clone size, V gene, D gene, CDR3 protein, CDR3 DNA. A D gene is named only where the DNA matches it firmly. Expanded clones get a size class; other rows say once, few or many, or leave the size out.

j_gene: TRBJ1-2
abundance: few
v_gene: TRBV2
d_gene: .
CDR3aa: CASSEPGGYTF
CDR3nt: TGTGCCAGCAGTGAACCCGGGGGCTACACCTTC

j_gene: TRBJ2-3
abundance: .
v_gene: TRBV10-3
d_gene: .
CDR3aa: CASMSGESRNF
CDR3nt: TGTGCCAGTATGTCAGGGGAATCGAGAAATTTT

j_gene: TRBJ2-3
abundance: .
v_gene: TRBV2
d_gene: TRBD2
CDR3aa: CASTGRGTDTQYF
CDR3nt: TGTGCCAGCACGGGGAGGGGTACAGATACGCAGTATTTT

j_gene: TRBJ2-3
abundance: .
v_gene: TRBV21-1
d_gene: .
CDR3aa: CASSKKGPGTGGTDTQYF
CDR3nt: TGTGCCAGCAGCAAAAAAGGGCCCGGGACAGGGGGCACAGATACGCAGTATTTT

j_gene: TRBJ2-1
abundance: few
v_gene: TRBV19
d_gene: .
CDR3aa: CASSTQGGEQFF
CDR3nt: TGTGCCAGTAGTACTCAGGGGGGTGAGCAGTTCTTC

j_gene: TRBJ1-2
abundance: .
v_gene: TRBV15
d_gene: TRBD1
CDR3aa: CATSRDRSGGGYTF
CDR3nt: TGTGCCACCAGCAGAGATCGGTCAGGGGGCGGCTACACCTTC

j_gene: TRBJ1-2
abundance: .
v_gene: TRBV7-8
d_gene: .
CDR3aa: CASSLTGAGYLTGYTF
CDR3nt: TGTGCCAGCAGCTTAACTGGGGCAGGGTACCTTACTGGCTACACCTTC

j_gene: TRBJ1-6
abundance: .
v_gene: TRBV19
d_gene: TRBD1
CDR3aa: CASSVRGQASGRSPLHF
CDR3nt: TGTGCCAGTAGTGTTAGGGGACAGGCCTCGGGGCGGTCACCCCTCCACTTT

j_gene: TRBJ2-6
abundance: few
v_gene: TRBV5-6
d_gene: .
CDR3aa: CASSIVRQAILSGANVLTF
CDR3nt: TGTGCCAGCAGCATTGTTCGACAGGCTATATTATCTGGGGCCAACGTCCTGACTTTC

j_gene: TRBJ2-5
abundance: .
v_gene: TRBV9
d_gene: .
CDR3aa: CASSVAPGSEETQYF
CDR3nt: TGTGCCAGCAGCGTGGCCCCTGGGTCGGAAGAGACCCAGTACTTC

j_gene: TRBJ1-3
abundance: .
v_gene: TRBV14
d_gene: .
CDR3aa: CASSQDSLGNTIYF
CDR3nt: TGTGCCAGCAGCCAAGACTCCCTCGGAAACACCATATATTTT

j_gene: TRBJ1-1
abundance: .
v_gene: TRBV5-1
d_gene: .
CDR3aa: CASKRGRDTEAFF
CDR3nt: TGCGCCAGCAAGAGGGGGAGGGACACTGAAGCTTTCTTT

j_gene: TRBJ2-7
abundance: .
v_gene: TRBV30
d_gene: .
CDR3aa: CAWSGTGTEQYF
CDR3nt: TGTGCCTGGAGTGGAACAGGGACCGAGCAGTACTTC

j_gene: TRBJ2-3
abundance: .
v_gene: TRBV2
d_gene: .
CDR3aa: CASPTQRAGDTQYF
CDR3nt: TGTGCCAGCCCTACCCAGAGGGCCGGTGATACGCAGTATTTT

j_gene: TRBJ1-5
abundance: .
v_gene: TRBV10-3
d_gene: TRBD1
CDR3aa: CAISGTGQGNQPQHF
CDR3nt: TGTGCCATCAGTGGGACAGGGCAGGGCAATCAGCCCCAGCATTTT

j_gene: TRBJ1-1
abundance: few
v_gene: TRBV19
d_gene: .
CDR3aa: CASSGYTEAFF
CDR3nt: TGTGCCAGTAGTGGGTACACTGAAGCTTTCTTT

j_gene: TRBJ2-3
abundance: .
v_gene: TRBV27
d_gene: TRBD1
CDR3aa: CASRTGGQSTDTQYF
CDR3nt: TGTGCCAGCAGAACAGGGGGACAAAGCACAGATACGCAGTATTTT

j_gene: TRBJ2-1
abundance: .
v_gene: TRBV7-2
d_gene: .
CDR3aa: CASSLAEAGNEQFF
CDR3nt: TGTGCCAGCAGCTTAGCGGAGGCAGGGAATGAGCAGTTCTTC

j_gene: TRBJ1-6
abundance: .
v_gene: TRBV7-3
d_gene: TRBD1
CDR3aa: CASSRTGTGNSPLHF
CDR3nt: TGTGCCAGCAGCAGGACCGGGACAGGGAATTCACCCCTCCACTTT

j_gene: TRBJ1-3
abundance: .
v_gene: TRBV27
d_gene: .
CDR3aa: CASSFRSSGNTIYF
CDR3nt: TGTGCCAGCAGTTTCAGGAGCTCTGGAAACACCATATATTTT

j_gene: TRBJ1-1
abundance: once
v_gene: TRBV5-1
d_gene: .
CDR3aa: CASSLALQNTEAFF
CDR3nt: TGCGCCAGCAGCTTGGCGTTACAGAACACTGAAGCTTTCTTT

j_gene: TRBJ2-5
abundance: .
v_gene: TRBV6-1
d_gene: .
CDR3aa: CASSDGWWQETQYF
CDR3nt: TGTGCCAGCAGTGATGGATGGTGGCAAGAGACCCAGTACTTC

j_gene: TRBJ1-3
abundance: .
v_gene: TRBV5-5
d_gene: .
CDR3aa: CASSIMVPGNTIYF
CDR3nt: TGTGCCAGCAGCATCATGGTTCCAGGAAACACCATATATTTT